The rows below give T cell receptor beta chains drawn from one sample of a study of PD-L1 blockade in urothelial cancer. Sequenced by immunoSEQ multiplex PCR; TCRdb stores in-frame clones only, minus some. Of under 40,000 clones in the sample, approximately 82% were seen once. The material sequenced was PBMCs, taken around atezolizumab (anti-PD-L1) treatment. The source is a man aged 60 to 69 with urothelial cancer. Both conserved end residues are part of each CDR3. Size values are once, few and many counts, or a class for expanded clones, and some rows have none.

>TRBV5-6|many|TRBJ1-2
CASSQQDYYGYTF
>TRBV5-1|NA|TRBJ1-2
CASSLAGQGAGYTF
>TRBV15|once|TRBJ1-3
CATSREASGNTIYF
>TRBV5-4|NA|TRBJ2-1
CASSSTGGGEQFF
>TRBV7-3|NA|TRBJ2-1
CASSLLTTVPYNEQFF
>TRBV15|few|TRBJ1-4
CATSPDRQGSNEKLFF
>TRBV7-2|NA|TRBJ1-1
CASSLHRANTEAFF
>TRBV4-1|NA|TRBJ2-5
CASSQVGGRGPGETQYF
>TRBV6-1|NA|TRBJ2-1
CASKNEPISNEQFF
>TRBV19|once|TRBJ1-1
CASSIQIMNTEAFF
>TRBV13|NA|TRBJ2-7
CASSQGQDSYEQYF
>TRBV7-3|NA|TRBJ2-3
CASSSQRGKGEDTQYF
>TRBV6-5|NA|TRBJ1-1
CASSYGLMNTEAFF
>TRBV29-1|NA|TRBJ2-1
CSSAALDEQFF
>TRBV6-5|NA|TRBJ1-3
CASSYTGGNTIYF
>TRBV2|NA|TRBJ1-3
CASRARGSNTIYF
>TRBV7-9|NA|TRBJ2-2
CASSPIRGGTGELFF
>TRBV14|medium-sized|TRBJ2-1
CASSQGLAGVYNEQFF